Here is one TCR beta chain with its context. Its target is not known. An end of the junction does not agree with germline; a read error may underlie this. The data are from a study of neoadjuvant nivolumab and ipilimumab in lung cancer. The assay was immunoSEQ multiplex PCR, and TCRdb's table has in-frame clones only and misses some. The sample includes about 30,000 clones, more than 80% of them seen just once. CDR1 and CDR2 from the germline V gene are MNHNY and SVGAGI (reference sequence). The CDR3 consists of 11 residues. Notes on the study in general: Pretherapy blood TCR richness correlated positively with resected tumor richness.

Specimen: tumor tissue, collected after neoadjuvant nivolumab, alone or with ipilimumab, at or shortly before surgery. The chain recombines TRBV6-6 with TRBJ2-5; no definite D call. This clonotype originated in an adult with non-small cell lung cancer. The CDR3 DNA sequence: TGTGCCAGCAGTTACCAGGAGACCCAGTACTTC. Encoded protein: CASSYQETQYF.